A selection of T cell receptor beta chains follows, all from one sample in a study of blood T cell repertoires in COVID-19. TCRdb's copy holds only in-frame clones and misses some; the assay was immunoSEQ multiplex PCR. The table has approximately 100,000 clones, roughly 87% seen once. Sequenced: peripheral blood. The receptors come from an older woman with acute or convalescent COVID-19. CDR3s include the opening cysteine and the closing phenylalanine or tryptophan. A D gene is named only where the DNA matches it firmly. The size of a clone is reported for some rows only, either as once, few or many, or as a class for expanded clones.

CDR3aa | CDR3nt | abundance | v_gene | d_gene | len | j_gene
CASSLVLSGRPNEQFF | TGCGCCAGCAGCTTGGTGCTGAGCGGGAGGCCCAATGAGCAGTTCTTC | NA | TRBV5-1 | TRBD2 | 16 | TRBJ2-1
CASSPRGENTEAFF | TGTGCCAGCTCACCACGGGGGGAGAACACTGAAGCTTTCTTT | NA | TRBV18 | NA | 14 | TRBJ1-1
CASSHFSGDTGELFF | TGTGCCAGCAGCCATTTTAGCGGGGACACCGGGGAGCTGTTTTTT | NA | TRBV3-1/TRBV3-2 | TRBD2 | 15 | TRBJ2-2
CASSPLGIGRSLGYTF | TGTGCCAGCAGCCCGCTAGGCATAGGTCGGTCCCTTGGCTACACCTTC | NA | TRBV3-1/TRBV3-2 | NA | 16 | TRBJ1-2
CAWSGLASTGELFF | TGTGCCTGGAGCGGACTAGCGAGCACCGGGGAGCTGTTTTTT | NA | TRBV30 | TRBD2 | 14 | TRBJ2-2
CASRLAPGPTPQHF | TGTGCAAGTCGCTTAGCCCCAGGGCCCACGCCCCAGCATTTT | NA | TRBV12-2 | NA | 14 | TRBJ1-5
CASSQLTGRGDTQYF | TGCGCCAGCAGCCAGTTGACAGGTCGTGGAGATACGCAGTATTTT | NA | TRBV4-1 | NA | 15 | TRBJ2-3
CASSLEVTVNTEAFF | TGTGCCAGCAGCTTAGAGGTGACAGTGAACACTGAAGCTTTCTTT | NA | TRBV5-5 | NA | 15 | TRBJ1-1
CASTREAGDSPLHF | TGCGCCAGCACTAGAGAGGCAGGGGATTCACCCCTCCACTTT | NA | TRBV23-1 | NA | 14 | TRBJ1-6
CAISIRTAEAFF | TGCGCCATCTCGATCAGGACAGCTGAAGCTTTCTTT | NA | TRBV23-1 | NA | 12 | TRBJ1-1
CASILDRGNTEAFF | TGTGCCAGCATTCTGGACAGGGGGAACACTGAAGCTTTCTTT | NA | TRBV6-6 | TRBD1 | 14 | TRBJ1-1
CASTWGGRNSPLHF | TGTGCCAGCACCTGGGGGGGTAGGAATTCACCCCTCCACTTT | few | TRBV27 | NA | 14 | TRBJ1-6
CATSTPQETQYF | TGTGCCACCTCGACACCGCAAGAGACCCAGTACTTC | NA | TRBV6-5 | NA | 12 | TRBJ2-5
CASSSHRTNEQFF | TGTGCCAGCAGCTCACACAGGACCAATGAGCAGTTCTTC | NA | TRBV7-8 | NA | 13 | TRBJ2-1
CASSLRLGGDEQFF | TGTGCCAGCAGTTTAAGATTAGGGGGCGATGAGCAGTTCTTC | NA | TRBV28 | TRBD1 | 14 | TRBJ2-1
CASSFSGSGVETQYF | TGTGCCAGCAGCTTTAGCGGGAGTGGGGTTGAGACCCAGTACTTC | once | TRBV11-2 | TRBD2 | 15 | TRBJ2-5
CASSPDRMNTEAFF | TGTGCCAGCAGCCCCGACAGGATGAACACTGAAGCTTTCTTT | NA | TRBV7-2 | NA | 14 | TRBJ1-1
CASSIRGDNSGNTIYF | TGTGCCAGTAGTATCCGTGGGGACAACTCTGGAAACACCATATATTTT | NA | TRBV19 | NA | 16 | TRBJ1-3
CASSGAGASGYNEQFF | TGCGCCAGCAGTGGGGCCGGGGCTAGCGGGTACAATGAGCAGTTCTTC | NA | TRBV10-2 | TRBD2 | 16 | TRBJ2-1
CASGGKNIQYF | TGTGCCAGCGGCGGCAAAAACATTCAGTACTTC | NA | TRBV27 | NA | 11 | TRBJ2-4
CASSNPGGEETQYF | TGTGCCAGCAGTAACCCGGGGGGGGAAGAGACCCAGTACTTC | once | TRBV5-5 | TRBD2 | 14 | TRBJ2-5
CATRGTGMNTEAFF | TGTGCCACCAGGGGGACAGGGATGAACACTGAAGCTTTCTTT | NA | TRBV24-1 | TRBD1 | 14 | TRBJ1-1
CASSSTLTSGRSTGELFF | TGTGCCAGCAGCTCTACCCTGACTAGCGGGAGAAGTACCGGGGAGCTGTTTTTT | once | TRBV7-3 | TRBD2 | 18 | TRBJ2-2
CASSHGQGREKLFF | TGTGCCAGCAGCCACGGACAGGGGAGGGAAAAACTGTTTTTT | NA | TRBV7-9 | TRBD1 | 14 | TRBJ1-4
CAISPGQGKGRSYEQYF | TGTGCCATCAGTCCGGGACAGGGGAAGGGGAGGTCCTACGAGCAGTACTTC | once | TRBV10-3 | TRBD1 | 17 | TRBJ2-7
CASTKQGSNTGELFF | TGTGCCAGCACCAAACAGGGGTCGAACACCGGGGAGCTGTTTTTT | NA | TRBV2 | TRBD1 | 15 | TRBJ2-2
CASSLPAYNEQFF | TGTGCCAGCAGTTTACCAGCCTACAATGAGCAGTTCTTC | NA | TRBV27 | NA | 13 | TRBJ2-1
CASRPGGSVNEQFF | TGTGCCAGCAGACCCGGGGGATCGGTCAATGAGCAGTTCTTC | once | TRBV14 | NA | 14 | TRBJ2-1
CASSVIPGAEGELFF | TGTGCCAGCAGCGTAATCCCGGGAGCAGAAGGGGAGCTGTTTTTT | NA | TRBV7-3 | NA | 15 | TRBJ2-2
CASKEAYNYGYTF | TGTGCCAGTAAGGAGGCCTATAACTATGGCTACACCTTC | NA | TRBV19 | NA | 13 | TRBJ1-2
CASSDGGTQHF | TGTGCCAGCAGTGATGGGGGGACCCAGCATTTT | NA | TRBV6-1 | NA | 11 | TRBJ1-5
CASSMFPGLQNYGYTF | TGTGCCAGCAGCATGTTCCCGGGACTCCAGAACTATGGCTACACCTTC | NA | TRBV21-1 | NA | 16 | TRBJ1-2
CASSSKDRGENGYTF | TGTGCCAGCAGTTCGAAGGACAGGGGGGAAAATGGCTACACCTTC | NA | TRBV6-5 | TRBD1 | 15 | TRBJ1-2